Reported below is one T cell receptor beta chain. The antigen remains undetermined. The data were obtained in a study of cytomegalovirus exposure and HLA in healthy donors. Study in general: A prior analysis found 117 million unique TCR beta sequences from 150 million to 200 million T cells. Notes on the study in general: Despite most TCR sequences being rare, some public TCRs occurred in many donors.

Germline lookup yields CDR1 SGHRS and CDR2 YFSETQ. The V end lost 3 bases, the J end lost 7 bases, and 20 bases lay between the germline ends. The length of the CDR3 is 16 residues. Primers: 60 Vbeta forward and 13 Jbeta reverse. Only in-frame clones appear in the TCRdb table, and some are missing; sequencing was by immunoSEQ multiplex PCR. This table has more than 110,000 clones, more than 7.5% appearing once. The chain has TRBV5-1 and TRBJ2-1; tentatively, D is TRBD2 (6 bases). The clonotype comes from a man aged 50 or older in good health and CMV-seronegative. The sequencing input was PBMCs. The CDR3 DNA sequence: TGCGCCAGCAGCTCCGATAGCGGAATGGCTAAAAATGAGCAGTTCTTC. Translated: CASSSDSGMAKNEQFF.